A selection of T cell receptor beta chains follows, all from one sample in a study of blood T cell repertoires in COVID-19. Profiling relied on immunoSEQ multiplex PCR, and the TCRdb table lists in-frame clones only, not all of them. The sample consists of roughly 150,000 clones, around 75% of them appearing once. The sequenced sample consisted of peripheral blood. The source of these receptors is a woman at least 80 years old with acute or convalescent COVID-19. CDR3s include the opening cysteine and the closing phenylalanine or tryptophan. A D gene is named only where the DNA matches it firmly. A row's size may be missing; if present it is once, few, many or a size class.

abundance: .
v_gene: TRBV2
j_gene: TRBJ1-6
d_gene: .
CDR3aa: CASSPRDIYNSPLHF
CDR3nt: TGTGCCAGCAGTCCCCGGGACATCTATAATTCACCCCTCCACTTT

abundance: .
v_gene: TRBV19
j_gene: TRBJ1-1
d_gene: .
CDR3aa: CASSIVGAVNTEAFF
CDR3nt: TGTGCCAGTAGTATAGTAGGGGCAGTTAACACTGAAGCTTTCTTT

abundance: .
v_gene: TRBV5-1
j_gene: TRBJ2-1
d_gene: TRBD2
CDR3aa: CASSLGAGGRYNEQFF
CDR3nt: TGCGCCAGCAGCTTGGGAGCGGGAGGGCGTTACAATGAGCAGTTCTTC

abundance: .
v_gene: TRBV2
j_gene: TRBJ1-2
d_gene: TRBD1
CDR3aa: CASSDQAGGWYGYTF
CDR3nt: TGTGCCAGCAGTGATCAGGCAGGGGGCTGGTATGGCTACACCTTC

abundance: few
v_gene: TRBV30
j_gene: TRBJ2-7
d_gene: TRBD1
CDR3aa: CAWSLGGASPYEQYF
CDR3nt: TGTGCCTGGAGTCTAGGGGGCGCGAGCCCCTACGAGCAGTACTTC

abundance: .
v_gene: TRBV5-4
j_gene: TRBJ2-1
d_gene: .
CDR3aa: CASSGGQQRYEQFF
CDR3nt: TGTGCCAGCAGCGGGGGACAACAAAGGTATGAGCAGTTCTTC

abundance: .
v_gene: TRBV10-2
j_gene: TRBJ2-1
d_gene: TRBD1
CDR3aa: CASSPDGAGGYNEQFF
CDR3nt: TGCGCCAGCAGCCCCGACGGGGCAGGGGGATACAATGAGCAGTTCTTC

abundance: few
v_gene: TRBV11-2
j_gene: TRBJ2-1
d_gene: TRBD2
CDR3aa: CASRTGGGFNEQFF
CDR3nt: TGTGCCAGCAGGACGGGAGGGGGTTTCAATGAGCAGTTCTTC

abundance: once
v_gene: TRBV11-2
j_gene: TRBJ2-1
d_gene: .
CDR3aa: CASSLDLRGIDNEQFF
CDR3nt: TGTGCCAGCAGCTTAGATCTTAGGGGTATCGACAATGAGCAGTTCTTC

abundance: .
v_gene: TRBV28
j_gene: TRBJ2-5
d_gene: TRBD2
CDR3aa: CASRLAGFGETQYF
CDR3nt: TGTGCCAGCAGGCTAGCGGGATTTGGGGAGACCCAGTACTTC

abundance: .
v_gene: TRBV5-4
j_gene: TRBJ2-7
d_gene: .
CDR3aa: CASSSHTDSPYEQYF
CDR3nt: TGTGCCAGCAGCTCCCACACCGACTCCCCCTACGAGCAGTACTTC

abundance: .
v_gene: TRBV7-9
j_gene: TRBJ1-1
d_gene: .
CDR3aa: CASSLLNTEAFF
CDR3nt: TGTGCCAGCAGCCTCCTGAACACTGAAGCTTTCTTT

abundance: once
v_gene: TRBV5-1
j_gene: TRBJ2-1
d_gene: TRBD2
CDR3aa: CASSPLAGEMNEQFF
CDR3nt: TGCGCCAGCAGCCCACTAGCGGGAGAGATGAATGAGCAGTTCTTC

abundance: .
v_gene: TRBV20-1
j_gene: TRBJ2-1
d_gene: TRBD2
CDR3aa: CSASGSRGTSGGALDEQFF
CDR3nt: TGCAGTGCTAGTGGTTCCCGAGGGACTAGCGGGGGGGCCTTGGATGAGCAGTTCTTC

abundance: .
v_gene: TRBV2
j_gene: TRBJ1-1
d_gene: .
CDR3aa: CASNRYTEAFF
CDR3nt: TGTGCCAGCAATCGGTACACTGAAGCTTTCTTT

abundance: .
v_gene: TRBV11-2
j_gene: TRBJ2-7
d_gene: TRBD1
CDR3aa: CASSQDRGAYEQYF
CDR3nt: TGTGCCAGCAGCCAGGACAGGGGTGCCTACGAGCAGTACTTC

abundance: .
v_gene: TRBV7-8
j_gene: TRBJ2-5
d_gene: .
CDR3aa: CASSLGQQETQYF
CDR3nt: TGTGCCAGCAGCTTAGGTCAGCAAGAGACCCAGTACTTC

abundance: .
v_gene: TRBV3-1/TRBV3-2
j_gene: TRBJ2-2
d_gene: TRBD1
CDR3aa: CASSQAGQGKLYTGELFF
CDR3nt: TGTGCCAGCAGCCAAGCGGGACAGGGGAAATTGTACACCGGGGAGCTGTTTTTT

abundance: .
v_gene: TRBV5-6
j_gene: TRBJ1-2
d_gene: .
CDR3aa: CASSFDGGGYTF
CDR3nt: TGTGCCAGCAGCTTTGACGGCGGTGGCTACACCTTC

abundance: .
v_gene: TRBV5-1
j_gene: TRBJ2-7
d_gene: .
CDR3aa: CASSLSQDYEQYF
CDR3nt: TGCGCCAGCAGCTTGTCACAGGATTACGAGCAGTACTTC

abundance: few
v_gene: TRBV10-2
j_gene: TRBJ2-2
d_gene: TRBD1
CDR3aa: CASSEFYRGDTGELFF
CDR3nt: TGCGCCAGCAGTGAGTTCTACAGGGGTGACACCGGGGAGCTGTTTTTT

abundance: .
v_gene: TRBV2
j_gene: TRBJ1-2
d_gene: .
CDR3aa: CASSPRDTNYGYTF
CDR3nt: TGTGCCAGCAGTCCCCGGGACACAAACTATGGCTACACCTTC

abundance: .
v_gene: TRBV5-1
j_gene: TRBJ2-7
d_gene: TRBD2
CDR3aa: CASSLVSRTGTSGGAYEQYF
CDR3nt: TGCGCCAGCAGCTTGGTGTCCAGAACCGGGACTAGCGGGGGGGCCTACGAGCAGTACTTC

abundance: .
v_gene: TRBV19
j_gene: TRBJ1-1
d_gene: .
CDR3aa: CASSMRGGTEAFF
CDR3nt: TGTGCCAGTAGTATGAGAGGGGGAACTGAAGCTTTCTTT

abundance: .
v_gene: TRBV27
j_gene: TRBJ2-4
d_gene: .
CDR3aa: CASSFSRGGDIQYF
CDR3nt: TGTGCCAGCAGTTTCTCCAGGGGAGGGGACATTCAGTACTTC

abundance: .
v_gene: TRBV5-1
j_gene: TRBJ1-3
d_gene: .
CDR3aa: CASSQGGTGGNTIYF
CDR3nt: TGCGCCAGCAGCCAGGGAGGGACCGGTGGAAACACCATATATTTT

abundance: .
v_gene: TRBV3-1/TRBV3-2
j_gene: TRBJ2-7
d_gene: .
CDR3aa: CASSQEGRGAYEQYF
CDR3nt: TGTGCCAGCAGCCAAGAGGGCAGGGGCGCCTACGAGCAGTACTTC

abundance: .
v_gene: TRBV18
j_gene: TRBJ2-1
d_gene: .
CDR3aa: CASSPLIYNEQFF
CDR3nt: TGTGCCAGCTCACCCCTAATTTACAATGAGCAGTTCTTC

abundance: .
v_gene: TRBV27
j_gene: TRBJ1-2
d_gene: .
CDR3aa: CASSLNGNGYTF
CDR3nt: TGTGCCAGCAGTTTAAACGGGAATGGCTACACCTTC

abundance: .
v_gene: TRBV4-2
j_gene: TRBJ2-7
d_gene: .
CDR3aa: CASSTGFDYEQYF
CDR3nt: TGTGCCAGCAGTACAGGGTTTGACTACGAGCAGTACTTC

abundance: .
v_gene: TRBV7-2
j_gene: TRBJ1-1
d_gene: TRBD1
CDR3aa: CASGTVTLNTEAFF
CDR3nt: TGTGCCAGCGGGACAGTGACCTTGAACACTGAAGCTTTCTTT

abundance: .
v_gene: TRBV19
j_gene: TRBJ1-2
d_gene: .
CDR3aa: CASSHPTTTVQLWRYTF
CDR3nt: TGTGCCAGTAGCCATCCAACCACGACAGTGCAGCTATGGCGCTACACCTTC

abundance: .
v_gene: TRBV27
j_gene: TRBJ2-7
d_gene: TRBD2
CDR3aa: CASRKRGSGSFSYEQYF
CDR3nt: TGTGCCAGCAGGAAAAGGGGTAGCGGGAGTTTCTCCTACGAGCAGTACTTC

abundance: .
v_gene: TRBV7-4
j_gene: TRBJ1-3
d_gene: .
CDR3aa: CASSSRRGYSGNTIYF
CDR3nt: TGTGCCAGCAGCTCCCGACGGGGATACTCTGGAAACACCATATATTTT

abundance: .
v_gene: TRBV6-1
j_gene: TRBJ1-5
d_gene: .
CDR3aa: CASSEGYLAGSNQPQHF
CDR3nt: TGTGCCAGCAGTGAAGGGTACCTGGCAGGTAGCAATCAGCCCCAGCATTTT

abundance: .
v_gene: TRBV30
j_gene: TRBJ2-3
d_gene: .
CDR3aa: CACYLQGLANTDTQYF
CDR3nt: TGTGCCTGCTACCTCCAGGGACTCGCCAACACAGATACGCAGTATTTT

abundance: once
v_gene: TRBV7-2
j_gene: TRBJ2-2
d_gene: .
CDR3aa: CASSPRTGGTGELFF
CDR3nt: TGTGCCAGCAGCCCGCGCACGGGTGGGACCGGGGAGCTGTTTTTT

abundance: .
v_gene: TRBV11-3
j_gene: TRBJ2-5
d_gene: .
CDR3aa: CASSPGLANQETQYF
CDR3nt: TGTGCCAGCAGCCCGGGACTTGCCAACCAAGAGACCCAGTACTTC

abundance: few
v_gene: TRBV30
j_gene: TRBJ2-5
d_gene: .
CDR3aa: CAWSGSAVETQYF
CDR3nt: TGTGCCTGGAGTGGTTCCGCGGTAGAGACCCAGTACTTC

abundance: .
v_gene: TRBV6-5
j_gene: TRBJ2-1
d_gene: TRBD1
CDR3aa: CASSLGQGPYNEQFF
CDR3nt: TGTGCCAGCAGTCTCGGACAGGGGCCCTACAATGAGCAGTTCTTC

abundance: .
v_gene: TRBV28
j_gene: TRBJ1-2
d_gene: .
CDR3aa: CASSFSENYGYTF
CDR3nt: TGTGCCAGCAGTTTCTCCGAGAACTATGGCTACACCTTC

abundance: .
v_gene: TRBV5-1
j_gene: TRBJ1-2
d_gene: TRBD1
CDR3aa: CASSWDSYGYTF
CDR3nt: TGCGCCAGCAGCTGGGACAGCTATGGCTACACCTTC

abundance: .
v_gene: TRBV28
j_gene: TRBJ2-1
d_gene: TRBD2
CDR3aa: CASTGEGYNEQFF
CDR3nt: TGTGCCAGCACGGGGGAGGGATACAATGAGCAGTTCTTC

abundance: .
v_gene: TRBV3-1/TRBV3-2
j_gene: TRBJ1-2
d_gene: .
CDR3aa: CASSQDRWTIGGYTF
CDR3nt: TGTGCCAGCAGCCAAGACCGCTGGACAATAGGTGGCTACACCTTC

abundance: .
v_gene: TRBV6-5
j_gene: TRBJ1-2
d_gene: .
CDR3aa: CASSQVRGGDYGYTF
CDR3nt: TGTGCCAGCAGCCAAGTTCGAGGGGGAGACTATGGCTACACCTTC